The text below deals with one T cell receptor beta chain. Its target is not known. Trimming removed 4 bases at V and 0 bases at J, with 15 bases between. The length of the CDR3 is 16 residues. Germline assignment: CDR1 SNHLY and CDR2 FYNNEI. This sample is drawn from a study of cytomegalovirus exposure and HLA in healthy donors. Study observations and caveats: Many donors carried some public TCRs, although rarity characterized most TCR sequences.

Clones were sequenced by immunoSEQ multiplex PCR, and TCRdb holds only the in-frame ones, with some missing. The sample has around 250,000 clones, 90% seen once. J is TRBJ1-1 and V is TRBV2; D is undetermined. Sequenced material: PBMCs. The receptor was isolated from a young woman in good health and CMV-seronegative. CDR3 bases: TGTGCCAGCAGTGCCCGGATTGACCAAATGAACACTGAAGCTTTCTTT. Translating gives CASSARIDQMNTEAFF.